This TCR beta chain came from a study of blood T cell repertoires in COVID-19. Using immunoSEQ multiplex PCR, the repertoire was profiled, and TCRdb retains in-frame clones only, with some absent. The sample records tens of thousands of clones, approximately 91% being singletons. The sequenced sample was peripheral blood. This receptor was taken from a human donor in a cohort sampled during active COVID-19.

The CDR3 region has the DNA TGTGCCAGCAGCGTAGACCCGAGCGGCACCGGGGAGCTGTTTTTT. It encodes CASSVDPSGTGELFF. V usage is TRBV9 and J usage is TRBJ2-2; a weak D match, TRBD2 (5 bases). CDR1 SGDLS and CDR2 YYNGEE come from the germline V gene. V was cut by 0 bases and J by 4 bases, with 10 bases left in between. This CDR3 region has 15 residues.